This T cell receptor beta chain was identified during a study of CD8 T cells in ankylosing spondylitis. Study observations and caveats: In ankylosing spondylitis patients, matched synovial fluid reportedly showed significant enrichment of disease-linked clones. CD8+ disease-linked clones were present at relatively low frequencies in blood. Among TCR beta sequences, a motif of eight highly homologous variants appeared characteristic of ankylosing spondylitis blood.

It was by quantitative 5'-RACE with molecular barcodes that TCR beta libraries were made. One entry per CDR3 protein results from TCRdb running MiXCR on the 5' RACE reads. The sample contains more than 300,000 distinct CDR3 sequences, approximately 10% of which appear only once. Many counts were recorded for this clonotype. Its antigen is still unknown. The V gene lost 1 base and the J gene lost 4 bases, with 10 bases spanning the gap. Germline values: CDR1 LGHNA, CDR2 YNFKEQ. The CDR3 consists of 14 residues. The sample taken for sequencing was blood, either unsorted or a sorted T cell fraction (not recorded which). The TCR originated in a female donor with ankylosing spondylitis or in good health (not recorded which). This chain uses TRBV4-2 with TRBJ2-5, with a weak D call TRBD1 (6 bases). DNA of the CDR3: TGTGCCAGCAGCCAAGTGACAGGTTTAGAGACCCAGTACTTC. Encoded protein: CASSQVTGLETQYF.